In its sample, the clone carrying this TCR beta chain was seen a few times. The antigen is not known. This CDR3 is 13 amino acids long. The germline gives CDR1 LNHDA, CDR2 SQIVND (reference sequence). The germline V and J ends were trimmed by 1 base and 1 base, with 4 bases remaining between them. Profiling relied on immunoSEQ multiplex PCR, and the TCRdb table lists in-frame clones only, not all of them. The sample lists more than 60,000 clones; 70% to 85% were seen once. The data stem from a study of vaccination effects on CD4 cells after COVID-19. With more than nine days of culture completed, CD4+ T cells were isolated. Of the BNT162b2 and mRNA-1273 vaccines, participants received two doses of one or the other. Researchers swapped half the medium for IL-2 medium on both days 3 and 7.

The chain carries TRBV19 and TRBJ1-1; D unresolved. This specimen was CD4+ T cells from PBMCs cultured without peptide, taken after COVID-19 vaccination. The receptor was isolated from a human donor who received a COVID-19 vaccine. DNA of the CDR3: TGTGCCAGTAGTATAGCACAGAACACTGAAGCTTTCTTT. Translated, it gives CASSIAQNTEAFF.